The source of this T cell receptor beta chain is a study of regulatory T cells in long-lasting Graves disease. Study results and caveats: There were preferences for TRBV28, TRBJ1-2 and TRBJ2-5 in persistent disease.

The authors built TCR beta libraries using iRepertoire HTBI primers and Arm-PCR of CDR3 regions. TCRdb re-derived calls from the multiplex PCR reads in MiXCR, one entry per CDR3 protein. The repertoire holds around 450,000 distinct CDR3 sequences, about 15% seen once, with approximately 15% in the top ten. This clonotype has only a few counts. Its antigen is unidentified. A much larger clone lies one base from this, so it may be a read error. Time point noted: newly diagnosed GD, antithyroid drugs for less than 3 months. The TCR library was prepared using RNA isolated from PBMCs. The EDTA tubes were filled with about 10 milliliters of drawn peripheral blood. V shed 3 bases and J shed 13 bases, with 27 bases lying between them. The CDR3 sequence is 16 residues long. The sample was also reused in another study, on T cells in Graves' hyperthyroidism and ophthalmopathy. That source reports: With the HTBI primer set, the TCR CDR3 went through a first round of RT-PCR. A 13 V-J signature model discriminated ophthalmopathy versus stable hyperthyroidism.

The sequence derives from a woman between 25 and 40 years old with Graves disease. The specimen was peripheral blood mononuclear cells (PBMCs), collected at new diagnosis, from a patient treated with antithyroid drugs. This chain links TRBV12-3 or TRBV12-4 with TRBJ2-5; D call uncertain. The CDR3 here is CASSFSPERYQETRYF. The CDR3 region has the DNA TGTGCCAGCAGTTTTTCCCCGGAGAGGTACCAAGAGACTCGGTACTTC.